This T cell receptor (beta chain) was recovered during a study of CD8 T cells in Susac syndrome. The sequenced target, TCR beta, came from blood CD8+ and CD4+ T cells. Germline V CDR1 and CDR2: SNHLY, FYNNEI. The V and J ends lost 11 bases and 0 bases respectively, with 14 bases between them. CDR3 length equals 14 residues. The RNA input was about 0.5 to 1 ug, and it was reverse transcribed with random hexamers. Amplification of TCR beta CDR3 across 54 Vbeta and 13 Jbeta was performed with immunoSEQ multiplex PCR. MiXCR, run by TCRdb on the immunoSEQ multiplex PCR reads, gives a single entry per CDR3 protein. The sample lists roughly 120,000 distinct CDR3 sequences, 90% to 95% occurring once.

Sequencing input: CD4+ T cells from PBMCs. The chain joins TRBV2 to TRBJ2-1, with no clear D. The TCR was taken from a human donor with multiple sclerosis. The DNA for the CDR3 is TGTGCCGCGGCCGCGGATAGCTCCTACAATGAGCAGTTCTTC. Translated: CAAAADSSYNEQFF.